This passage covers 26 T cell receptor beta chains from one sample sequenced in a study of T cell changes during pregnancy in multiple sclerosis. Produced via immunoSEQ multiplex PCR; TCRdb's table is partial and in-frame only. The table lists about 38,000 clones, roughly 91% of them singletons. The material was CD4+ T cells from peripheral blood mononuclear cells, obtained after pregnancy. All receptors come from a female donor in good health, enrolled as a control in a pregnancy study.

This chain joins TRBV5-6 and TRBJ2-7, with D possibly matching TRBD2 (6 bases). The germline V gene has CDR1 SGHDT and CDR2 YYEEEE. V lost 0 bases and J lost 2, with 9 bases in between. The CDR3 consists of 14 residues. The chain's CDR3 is CASSLGGGTYEQYF. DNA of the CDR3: TGTGCCAGCAGCTTGGGGGGCGGGACCTACGAGCAGTACTTC.

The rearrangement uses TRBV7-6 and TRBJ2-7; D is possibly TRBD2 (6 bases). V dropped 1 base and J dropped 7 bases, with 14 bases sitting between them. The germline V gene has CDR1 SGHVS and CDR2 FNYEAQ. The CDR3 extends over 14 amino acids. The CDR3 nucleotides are TGTGCCAGCAGCTTAGGCCCTGGGGCGGGAGAGCAGTACTTC. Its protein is CASSLGPGAGEQYF.

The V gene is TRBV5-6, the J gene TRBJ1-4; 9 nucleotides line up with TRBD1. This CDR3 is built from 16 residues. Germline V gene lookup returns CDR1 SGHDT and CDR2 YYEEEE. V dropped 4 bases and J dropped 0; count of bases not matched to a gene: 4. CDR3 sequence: CASSGGTGPTNEKLFF. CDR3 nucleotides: TGTGCCAGCAGCGGAGGGACAGGGCCAACTAATGAAAAACTGTTTTTT.

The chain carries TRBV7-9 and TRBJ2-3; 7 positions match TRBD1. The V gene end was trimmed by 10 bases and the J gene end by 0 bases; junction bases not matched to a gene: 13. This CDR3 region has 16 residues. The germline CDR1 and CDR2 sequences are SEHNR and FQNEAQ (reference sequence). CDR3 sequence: CATRKGAGASTDTQYF. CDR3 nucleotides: TGTGCCACTCGAAAGGGGGCAGGCGCTAGCACAGATACGCAGTATTTT.

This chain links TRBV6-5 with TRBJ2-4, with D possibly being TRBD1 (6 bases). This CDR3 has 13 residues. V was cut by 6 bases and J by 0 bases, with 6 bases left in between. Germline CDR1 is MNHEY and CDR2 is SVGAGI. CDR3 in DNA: TGTGCCAGCAGGGGACAAGCCAAAAACATTCAGTACTTC. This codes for CASRGQAKNIQYF.

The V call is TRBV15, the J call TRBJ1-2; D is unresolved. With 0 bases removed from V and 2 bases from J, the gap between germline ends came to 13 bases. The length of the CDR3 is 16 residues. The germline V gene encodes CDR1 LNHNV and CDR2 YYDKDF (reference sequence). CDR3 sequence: CATSRDGASSNYGYTF. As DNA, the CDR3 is TGTGCCACCAGCAGAGATGGAGCGAGTAGCAACTATGGCTACACCTTC.

The CDR3 sequence: CASSETSGDSVTQYF. In nucleotides, the CDR3 is TGTGCCAGCAGCGAAACTAGCGGGGATTCGGTTACCCAGTACTTC. The J gene is TRBJ2-5, the V gene TRBV7-6; TRBD2 agrees at 10 bases. With V trimmed by 5 bases and J by 8 bases, 11 bases remained unmatched. This CDR3 is built from 15 residues. From germline, CDR1 is SGHVS and CDR2 FNYEAQ.

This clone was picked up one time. CDR3 region: CASSLKGGATGNQPQHF. Here the CDR3 DNA reads TGTGCCAGCAGCTTGAAGGGGGGGGCTACGGGCAATCAGCCCCAGCATTTT. J is TRBJ1-5 and V is TRBV5-6; weak D call: TRBD1 (6 bases). V lost 1 base and J 2 bases, leaving 16 bases between the germline ends. The CDR3 has 17 residues. Germline CDR1 is SGHDT and CDR2 is YYEEEE.

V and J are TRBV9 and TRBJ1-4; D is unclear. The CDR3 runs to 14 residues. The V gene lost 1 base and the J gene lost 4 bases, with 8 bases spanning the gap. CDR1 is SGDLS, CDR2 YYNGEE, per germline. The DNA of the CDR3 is TGTGCCAGCAGCGTACGACACAGTAATGAAAAACTGTTTTTT. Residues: CASSVRHSNEKLFF.

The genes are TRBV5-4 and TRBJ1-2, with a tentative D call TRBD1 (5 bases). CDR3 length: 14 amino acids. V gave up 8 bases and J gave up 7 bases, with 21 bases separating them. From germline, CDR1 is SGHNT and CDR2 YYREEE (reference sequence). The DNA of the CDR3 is TGTGCCAGTCACTCGGGGGGGATCCGGAGTGGCTACACCTTC. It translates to CASHSGGIRSGYTF.

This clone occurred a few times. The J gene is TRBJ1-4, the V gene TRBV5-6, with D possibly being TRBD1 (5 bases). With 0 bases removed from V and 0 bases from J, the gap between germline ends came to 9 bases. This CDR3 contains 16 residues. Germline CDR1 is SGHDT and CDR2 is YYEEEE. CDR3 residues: CASSLAGGATNEKLFF. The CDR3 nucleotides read TGTGCCAGCAGCTTGGCTGGGGGGGCAACTAATGAAAAACTGTTTTTT.

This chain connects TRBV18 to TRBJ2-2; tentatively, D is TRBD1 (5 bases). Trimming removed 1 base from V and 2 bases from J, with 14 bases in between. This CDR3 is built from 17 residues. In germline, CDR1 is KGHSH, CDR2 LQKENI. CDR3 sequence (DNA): TGTGCCAGCTCACCACGCGCAGGGTCCGCCAACACCGGGGAGCTGTTTTTT. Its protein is CASSPRAGSANTGELFF. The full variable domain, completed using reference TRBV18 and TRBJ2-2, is NAGVMQNPRHLVRRRGQEARLRCSPMKGHSHVYWYRQLPEEGLKFMVYLQKENIIDESGMPKERFSAEFPKEGPSILRIQQVVRGDSAAYFCASSPRAGSANTGELFFGEGSRLTVL.

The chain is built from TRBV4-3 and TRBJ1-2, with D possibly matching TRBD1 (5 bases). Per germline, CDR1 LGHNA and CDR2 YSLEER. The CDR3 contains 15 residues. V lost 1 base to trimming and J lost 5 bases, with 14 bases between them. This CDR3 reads CASSQVVGQMYGYTF. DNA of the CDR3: TGCGCCAGCAGCCAAGTAGTCGGACAAATGTATGGCTACACCTTC.

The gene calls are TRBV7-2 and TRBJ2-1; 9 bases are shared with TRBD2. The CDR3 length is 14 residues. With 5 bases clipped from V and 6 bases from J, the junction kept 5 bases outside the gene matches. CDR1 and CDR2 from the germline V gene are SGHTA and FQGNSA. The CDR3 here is CASSQTTSGNEQFF. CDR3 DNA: TGTGCCAGCAGCCAGACGACTAGCGGCAATGAGCAGTTCTTC. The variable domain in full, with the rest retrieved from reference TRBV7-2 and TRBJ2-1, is GAGVSQSPSNKVTEKGKDVELRCDPISGHTALYWYRQSLGQGLEFLIYFQGNSAPDKSGLPSDRFSAERTGGSVSTLTIQRTQQEDSAVYLCASSQTTSGNEQFFGPGTRLTVL.

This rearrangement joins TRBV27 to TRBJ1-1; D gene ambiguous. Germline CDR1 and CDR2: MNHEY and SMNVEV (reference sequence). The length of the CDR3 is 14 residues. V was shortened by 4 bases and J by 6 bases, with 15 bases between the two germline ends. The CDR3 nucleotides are TGTGCCAGCAGTTATAGGGAAAAGAGGGCTGAAGCTTTCTTT. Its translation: CASSYREKRAEAFF.

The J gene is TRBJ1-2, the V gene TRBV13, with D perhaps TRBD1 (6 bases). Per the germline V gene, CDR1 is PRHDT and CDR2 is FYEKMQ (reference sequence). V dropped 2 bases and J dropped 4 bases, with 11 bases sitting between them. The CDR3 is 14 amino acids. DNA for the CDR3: TGTGCCAGCAGCTTACAACAGGGCGCCTATGGCTACACCTTC. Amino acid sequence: CASSLQQGAYGYTF.

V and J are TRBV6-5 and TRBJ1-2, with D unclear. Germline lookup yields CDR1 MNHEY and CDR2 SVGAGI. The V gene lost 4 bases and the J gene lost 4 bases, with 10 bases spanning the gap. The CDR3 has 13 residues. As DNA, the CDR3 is TGTGCCAGCAGTTCGAGGCCCCGCTATGGCTACACCTTC. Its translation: CASSSRPRYGYTF.

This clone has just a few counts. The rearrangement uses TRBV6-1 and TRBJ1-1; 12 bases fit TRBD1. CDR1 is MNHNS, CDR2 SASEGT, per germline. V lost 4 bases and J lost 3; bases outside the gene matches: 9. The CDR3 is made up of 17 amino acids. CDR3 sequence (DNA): TGTGCCAGCAGTGCACTGGGACAGGGGGCATCGGACACTGAAGCTTTCTTT. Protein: CASSALGQGASDTEAFF.

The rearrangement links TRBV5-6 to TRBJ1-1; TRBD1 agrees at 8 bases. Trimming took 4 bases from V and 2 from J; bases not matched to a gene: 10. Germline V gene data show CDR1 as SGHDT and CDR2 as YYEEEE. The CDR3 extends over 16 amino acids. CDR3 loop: CASSIGTGKINTEAFF. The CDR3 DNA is TGTGCCAGCAGCATAGGGACAGGAAAGATCAACACTGAAGCTTTCTTT.

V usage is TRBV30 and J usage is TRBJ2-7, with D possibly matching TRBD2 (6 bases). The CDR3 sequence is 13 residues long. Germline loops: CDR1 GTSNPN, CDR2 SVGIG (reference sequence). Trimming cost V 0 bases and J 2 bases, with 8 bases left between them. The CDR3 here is CAWSVEGPYEQYF. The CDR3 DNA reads TGTGCCTGGAGTGTGGAGGGACCCTACGAGCAGTACTTC.

The CDR3 nucleotides read TGTGCCATCAGCCTCGAAAGGGGTGAAAAACTGTTTTTT. Protein: CAISLERGEKLFF. V is TRBV10-3 and J is TRBJ1-4, with D perhaps TRBD1 (5 bases). This CDR3 comprises 13 residues. Germline-derived CDR1 and CDR2 are ENHRY and SYGVKD. Trimming shortened V by 6 bases and J by 7 bases, and 12 bases separated the two germline ends.

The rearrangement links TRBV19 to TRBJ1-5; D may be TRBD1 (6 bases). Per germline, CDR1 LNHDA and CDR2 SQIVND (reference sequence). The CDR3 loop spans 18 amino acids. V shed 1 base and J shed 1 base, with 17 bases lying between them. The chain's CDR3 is CASSIAGANSGSNQPQHF. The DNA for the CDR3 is TGTGCCAGTAGTATAGCAGGGGCTAATTCAGGGAGCAATCAGCCCCAGCATTTT.

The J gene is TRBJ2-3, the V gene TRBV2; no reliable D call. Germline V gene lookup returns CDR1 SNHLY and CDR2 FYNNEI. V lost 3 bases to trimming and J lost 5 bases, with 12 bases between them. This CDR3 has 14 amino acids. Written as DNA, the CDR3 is TGTGCCAGCAGTGACCATACTGGTATAGATACGCAGTATTTT. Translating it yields CASSDHTGIDTQYF. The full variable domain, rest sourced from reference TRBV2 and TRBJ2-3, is EPEVTQTPSHQVTQMGQEVILRCVPISNHLYFYWYRQILGQKVEFLVSFYNNEISEKSEIFDDQFSVERPDGSNFTLKIRSTKLEDSAMYFCASSDHTGIDTQYFGPGTRLTVL.

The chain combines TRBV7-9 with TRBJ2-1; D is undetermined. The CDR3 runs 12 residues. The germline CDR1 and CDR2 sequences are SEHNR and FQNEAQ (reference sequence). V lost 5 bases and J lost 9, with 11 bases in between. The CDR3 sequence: CASSLLDSEQFF. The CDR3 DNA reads TGTGCCAGCAGCCTACTTGATAGTGAGCAGTTCTTC.

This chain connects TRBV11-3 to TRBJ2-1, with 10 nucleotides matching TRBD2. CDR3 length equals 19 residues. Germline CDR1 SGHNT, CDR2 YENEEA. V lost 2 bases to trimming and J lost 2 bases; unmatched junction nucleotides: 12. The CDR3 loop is CASSLSLRLAGETYNEQFF. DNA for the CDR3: TGTGCCAGCAGCTTATCCCTTCGCCTAGCGGGAGAAACCTACAATGAGCAGTTCTTC.

The CDR3 sequence: CASSLVGRGIVVNTEAFF. The CDR3 DNA sequence: TGTGCCAGCAGCTTGGTTGGCAGGGGGATTGTGGTGAACACTGAAGCTTTCTTT. This chain uses TRBV5-4 with TRBJ1-1; 7 bases fit TRBD1. With V trimmed by 0 bases and J by 0 bases, 11 bases remained unmatched. This CDR3 has 18 residues. In germline, CDR1 is SGHNT, CDR2 YYREEE (reference sequence). Together with reference TRBV5-4 and TRBJ1-1, the CDR3 gives the full variable domain: ETGVTQSPTHLIKTRGQQVTLRCSSQSGHNTVSWYQQALGQGPQFIFQYYREEENGRGNFPPRFSGLQFPNYSSELNVNALELDDSALYLCASSLVGRGIVVNTEAFFGQGTRLTVV.